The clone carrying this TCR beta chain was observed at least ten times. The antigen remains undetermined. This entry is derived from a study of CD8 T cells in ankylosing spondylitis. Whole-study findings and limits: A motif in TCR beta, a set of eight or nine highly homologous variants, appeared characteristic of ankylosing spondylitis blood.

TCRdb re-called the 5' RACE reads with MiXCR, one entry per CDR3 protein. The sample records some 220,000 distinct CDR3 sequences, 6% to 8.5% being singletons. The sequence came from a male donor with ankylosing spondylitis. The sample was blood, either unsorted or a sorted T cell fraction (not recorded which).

Here the CDR3 DNA reads TGTGCCAGCAGTCAGGGGCGTCTTTGGCCCCAGCATTTT. It specifies CASSQGRLWPQHF. V is TRBV7-8 and J is TRBJ1-5, with D possibly TRBD1 on 6 matching bases. Trimming cost V 6 bases and J 9 bases, with 15 bases left between them. Germline lookup yields CDR1 SGHVS and CDR2 FQNEAQ. The CDR3 runs to 13 residues.